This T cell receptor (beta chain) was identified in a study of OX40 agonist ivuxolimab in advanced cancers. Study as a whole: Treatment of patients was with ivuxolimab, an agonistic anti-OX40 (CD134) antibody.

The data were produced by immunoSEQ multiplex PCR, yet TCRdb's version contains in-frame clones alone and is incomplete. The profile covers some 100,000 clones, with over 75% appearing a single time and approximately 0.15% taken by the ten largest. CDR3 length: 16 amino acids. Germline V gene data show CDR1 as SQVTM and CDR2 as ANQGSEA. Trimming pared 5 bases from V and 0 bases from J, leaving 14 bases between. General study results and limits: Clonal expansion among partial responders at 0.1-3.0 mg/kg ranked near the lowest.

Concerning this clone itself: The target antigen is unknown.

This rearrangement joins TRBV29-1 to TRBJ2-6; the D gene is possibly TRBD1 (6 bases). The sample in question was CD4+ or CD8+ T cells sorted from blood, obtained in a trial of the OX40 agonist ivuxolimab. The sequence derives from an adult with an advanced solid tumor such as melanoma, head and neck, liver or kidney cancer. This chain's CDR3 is CSVLQGVGSGANVLTF. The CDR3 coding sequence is TGCAGCGTTTTACAGGGTGTAGGCTCTGGGGCCAACGTCCTGACTTTC.